Shown below are 20 T cell receptor beta chains from a single sample sequenced in a study of OX40 agonist ivuxolimab in advanced cancers. The protocol was immunoSEQ multiplex PCR, while the TCRdb copy is restricted to in-frame clones and leaves out a portion. The sample lists 55,000 to 70,000 clones; 83% were seen once. The sequencing here drew on CD4+ or CD8+ T cells sorted from blood, taken in a trial of the OX40 agonist ivuxolimab. These TCRs come from an adult with an advanced solid tumor such as melanoma, head and neck, liver or kidney cancer.

The J gene is TRBJ2-3, the V gene TRBV2; D call uncertain. The V end was cut by 4 bases, the J end by 4 bases, with 6 bases between. Per germline, CDR1 SNHLY and CDR2 FYNNEI. The CDR3 contains 12 residues. CDR3 sequence (DNA): TGTGCCAGCAGTGGCCGGCCAGATACGCAGTATTTT. This sequence encodes CASSGRPDTQYF.

The gene calls are TRBV9 and TRBJ2-5; 9 bases map to TRBD1. V gave up 0 bases and J gave up 3 bases; unmatched junction bases: 9. Germline loops: CDR1 SGDLS, CDR2 YYNGEE. This CDR3 spans 17 amino acids. DNA for the CDR3: TGTGCCAGCAGCGTAGACCCCCTCGGGACAGGGAAAGAGACCCAGTACTTC. This gives the protein CASSVDPLGTGKETQYF.

This chain uses TRBV6-1 with TRBJ1-2; D possibly corresponds to TRBD1 (6 bases). The CDR3 has 16 residues. Trimming left V 4 bases short and J 1 base short, with 16 bases between. Germline CDR1 MNHNS, CDR2 SASEGT. Here the CDR3 DNA reads TGTGCCAGCAGTGTGGGGGTAGGGGGTAATAACTATGGCTACACCTTC. It encodes CASSVGVGGNNYGYTF.

This chain connects TRBV7-6 to TRBJ1-5; no firm D call. V was trimmed by 1 base and J by 5 bases, leaving 15 bases between them. Germline V gene lookup returns CDR1 SGHVS and CDR2 FNYEAQ. The length of the CDR3 is 16 residues. The CDR3 DNA is TGTGCCAGCAGCTTAGGCGCGGTGGGCCCTTATCAGCCCCAGCATTTT. It specifies CASSLGAVGPYQPQHF. Complete variable domain (other parts from reference TRBV7-6 and TRBJ1-5): GAGVSQSPRYKVTKRGQDVALRCDPISGHVSLYWYRQALGQGPEFLTYFNYEAQQDKSGLPNDRFSAERPEGSISTLTIQRTEQRDSAMYRCASSLGAVGPYQPQHFGDGTRLSIL.

This clone showed up many times. The J gene is TRBJ1-1, the V gene TRBV4-1, with a possible D match to TRBD1 (6 bases). Trimming shortened V by 3 bases and J by 5 bases, and 13 bases separated the two germline ends. The CDR3 consists of 14 residues. Germline loops: CDR1 MGHRA, CDR2 YSYEKL. The CDR3 nucleotides are TGCGCCAGCAGCCATACCTCAGGGGAGACTGAAGCTTTCTTT. Protein: CASSHTSGETEAFF.

The rearrangement joins TRBV19 to TRBJ2-5, with a tentative D call TRBD2 (6 bases). Trimming removed 5 bases at V and 5 bases at J, with 15 bases between. Germline loops: CDR1 LNHDA, CDR2 SQIVND (reference sequence). The CDR3 runs 14 residues. The CDR3 DNA is TGTGCCAGTAGTTGGGACTCTTGGACGGAGACCCAGTACTTC. As protein: CASSWDSWTETQYF.

The chain links TRBV5-1 to TRBJ2-1; 14 bases agree with TRBD2. The trim removed 4 bases at V and 3 bases at J, leaving 9 bases unmatched. The CDR3 has 18 amino acids. Germline V gene sequence: CDR1 SGHRS, CDR2 YFSETQ. This chain's CDR3 is CASSPGLAGGVIYNEQFF. As DNA, the CDR3 is TGCGCCAGCAGCCCTGGACTAGCGGGGGGCGTGATCTACAATGAGCAGTTCTTC.

V is TRBV5-1 and J is TRBJ2-3; 11 positions match TRBD1. This CDR3 has 16 amino acids. The V segment lost 4 bases and the J segment 2 bases; nucleotides outside the gene matches: 6. Germline CDR1 and CDR2: SGHRS and YFSETQ. This CDR3 is CASSPGQGVFTDTQYF. As DNA, the CDR3 is TGCGCCAGCAGCCCGGGACAGGGGGTTTTCACAGATACGCAGTATTTT.

This chain links TRBV15 with TRBJ1-1; TRBD1 might be the D (5 bases). The V gene lost 2 bases and the J gene lost 3 bases, with 10 bases spanning the gap. The CDR3 spans 14 residues. The germline V gene has CDR1 LNHNV and CDR2 YYDKDF (reference sequence). CDR3 sequence (DNA): TGTGCCACCAGCAGACCGGGACGGGACACTGAAGCTTTCTTT. Protein: CATSRPGRDTEAFF.

V is TRBV7-2 and J is TRBJ2-5, with 10 positions matching TRBD2. The V gene's germline CDR1 is SGHTA and CDR2 FQGNSA. J lost 5 bases, V lost 7 bases, and 16 bases had no gene match. CDR3 length: 17 residues. The CDR3 DNA follows: TGTGCCAGCACCCGAGTGGGGAGCGGGGGGGCCCTGGAGACCCAGTACTTC. Translation: CASTRVGSGGALETQYF.

The chain uses TRBV9 and TRBJ2-3; D remains ambiguous. Germline assignment: CDR1 SGDLS and CDR2 YYNGEE. The CDR3 is 16 amino acids. Trimming took 0 bases from V and 0 from J, leaving 11 bases between them. The CDR3 loop reads CASSVGGSTSTDTQYF. Here the CDR3 DNA reads TGTGCCAGCAGCGTAGGAGGTAGCACAAGCACAGATACGCAGTATTTT.

The chain is built from TRBV4-1 and TRBJ2-5; 8 bases line up with TRBD2. The CDR3 is 15 amino acids. CDR1 MGHRA and CDR2 YSYEKL come from the germline V gene. J was trimmed by 5 bases and V by 4 bases; bases with no gene match: 9. The CDR3 coding sequence is TGCGCCAGCAGCCTAACCGGCGGGGGGCGGGAGACCCAGTACTTC. Protein product: CASSLTGGGRETQYF.

The V gene is TRBV15, the J gene TRBJ1-1; no clear D gene. Trimming removed 5 bases at V and 1 base at J, with 8 bases between. Per germline, CDR1 LNHNV and CDR2 YYDKDF (reference sequence). The CDR3 spans 13 residues. This CDR3 is CATSGYRNTEAFF. Written as DNA, the CDR3 is TGTGCCACCAGCGGGTACAGGAACACTGAAGCTTTCTTT.

The chain recombines TRBV5-8 with TRBJ1-5; a possible D gene is TRBD1 (5 bases). The CDR3 consists of 17 residues. V was shortened by 3 bases and J by 8 bases, with 24 bases between the two germline ends. CDR1 is SGHTS, CDR2 YDEGEE, per germline. Here the CDR3 DNA reads TGTGCCAGCAGCTCGGGAGGTATTCGGGGGACCTGGGAGCCCCAGCATTTT. It codes for CASSSGGIRGTWEPQHF.

This sequence joins TRBV28 and TRBJ2-2; no definite D call. The CDR3 covers 16 residues. Trimming cost V 5 bases and J 0 bases, with 13 bases left between them. CDR1 and CDR2 (germline): MDHEN, SYDVKM. CDR3: CASSPNTWTNTGELFF. In nucleotides, the CDR3 is TGTGCCAGCAGTCCAAACACATGGACGAACACCGGGGAGCTGTTTTTT.

The chain couples TRBV11-3 to TRBJ2-2, with no clear D. The CDR3 is 15 amino acids. V dropped 3 bases and J dropped 6 bases, with 14 bases sitting between them. CDR1 is SGHNT and CDR2 is YENEEA in the germline V gene. CDR3 sequence (DNA): TGTGCCAGCAGCTTCCAAAACATCGGCGCCGGGGAGCTGTTTTTT. Residues: CASSFQNIGAGELFF.

V gene TRBV6-5 combines with J gene TRBJ1-1; TRBD1 might be the D (5 bases). Germline V CDR1 and CDR2: MNHEY, SVGAGI. The CDR3 runs 16 residues. V was pared by 0 bases and J by 3 bases, with 14 bases between. The CDR3 sequence: CASSYSSSGGDTEAFF. The CDR3 nucleotides are TGTGCCAGCAGTTACTCCAGCTCTGGGGGGGACACTGAAGCTTTCTTT.

The rearrangement joins TRBV6-6 to TRBJ1-5; TRBD1 is a possible D gene (5 bases). The germline V and J ends were trimmed by 5 bases and 3 bases, with 11 bases remaining between them. CDR1 is MNHNY, CDR2 SVGAGI, per germline (reference sequence). The CDR3 is 14 residues long. CDR3 amino acids: CASSHDSPNQPQHF. CDR3 nucleotide sequence: TGTGCCAGCAGTCACGACAGCCCCAATCAGCCCCAGCATTTT.

This clone has a single count. The chain recombines TRBV29-1 with TRBJ2-3; D is unresolved. CDR1 and CDR2 from the germline V gene are SQVTM and ANQGSEA. Trimming removed 7 bases from V and 4 bases from J, with 9 bases in between. The CDR3 consists of 11 residues. The CDR3: CSGLAADTQYF. Written as DNA, the CDR3 is TGCAGCGGACTTGCAGCAGATACGCAGTATTTT.

This chain joins TRBV7-9 and TRBJ1-1; 7 bases line up with TRBD1. Germline V gene lookup returns CDR1 SEHNR and CDR2 FQNEAQ (reference sequence). V trimming: 5 bases; J trimming: 2 bases; junction bases outside the gene matches: 5. The CDR3 is 14 amino acids. The CDR3 protein is CASSRGTDNTEAFF. CDR3 nucleotide sequence: TGTGCCAGCAGCCGAGGGACAGACAACACTGAAGCTTTCTTT.